This T cell receptor beta chain was obtained from a study of sequential checkpoint blockade in melanoma. As for treatment: randomized to nivolumab then ipilimumab (arm A) or the reverse (arm B). TCRdb's copy holds only in-frame clones and misses some; the assay was immunoSEQ multiplex PCR. The sample yields 35,000 to 50,000 clones, roughly 89% seen once. V was pared by 3 bases and J by 1 base, with 4 bases of the junction left unmatched. CDR1 and CDR2 (germline): LGHNA, YSLEER. The CDR3 contains 15 residues. The TCR sequence derives from a human donor with melanoma. Specimen: CD8+ T cells sorted from blood (inferred from file names), collected from a patient given nivolumab and ipilimumab in sequence. The rearrangement joins TRBV4-3 to TRBJ1-1; TRBD1 matches at 8 bases. The CDR3 region has the DNA TGCGCCAGCAGCCAGCCTGGGACAGGGAACACTGAAGCTTTCTTT. It is translated as CASSQPGTGNTEAFF.